This TCR beta chain originates from a study of CD8 T cells in Susac syndrome. Findings of the study overall: Clonal expansion of CD8+ cells in Susac peaked in TEMRA cells (and in active patients).

RNA in amounts of 0.5 to 1 ug was reverse transcribed with random hexamers. An immunoSEQ multiplex PCR generated amplified TCR beta CDR3 products spanning 54 Vbeta and 13 Jbeta. TCRdb re-analysed the immunoSEQ multiplex PCR reads in MiXCR, keeping a single row per CDR3 protein. The sample includes about 190,000 distinct CDR3 sequences, approximately 95% of them seen just once. There are 12 residues in the CDR3. Trimming took 4 bases from V and 7 from J, leaving 10 bases between them. Germline V CDR1 and CDR2: MNHEY, SVGAGI. The sample holds a few counts of this clonotype. The target antigen is unknown.

What was sequenced was CD8+ T cells from PBMCs. The sequence derives from a human donor with Susac syndrome. This chain joins TRBV6-5 and TRBJ1-2, with D unclear. CDR3 coding DNA: TGTGCCAGCAGTTTGGGAGGGTTTGGCTACACCTTC. Residues: CASSLGGFGYTF.